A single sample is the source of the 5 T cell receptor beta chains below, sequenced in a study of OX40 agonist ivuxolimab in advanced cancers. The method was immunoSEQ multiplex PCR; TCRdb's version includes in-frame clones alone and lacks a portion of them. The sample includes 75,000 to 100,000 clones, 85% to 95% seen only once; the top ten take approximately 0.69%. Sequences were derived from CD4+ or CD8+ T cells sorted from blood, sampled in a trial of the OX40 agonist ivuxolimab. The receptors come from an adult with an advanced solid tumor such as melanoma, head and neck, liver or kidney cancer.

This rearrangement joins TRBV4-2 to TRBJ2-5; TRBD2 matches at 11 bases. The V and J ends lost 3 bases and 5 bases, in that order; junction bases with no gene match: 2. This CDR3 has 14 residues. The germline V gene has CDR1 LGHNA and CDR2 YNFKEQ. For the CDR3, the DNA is TGTGCCAGCAGCCACCCTAGCGGGGGGGAGACCCAGTACTTC. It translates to CASSHPSGGETQYF.

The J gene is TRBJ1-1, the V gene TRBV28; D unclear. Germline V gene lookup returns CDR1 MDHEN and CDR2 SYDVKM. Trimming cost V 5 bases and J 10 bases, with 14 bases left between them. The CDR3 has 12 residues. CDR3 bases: TGTGCCAGCAGTCAAGCCTCGGGTGTAGCTTTCTTT. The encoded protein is CASSQASGVAFF.

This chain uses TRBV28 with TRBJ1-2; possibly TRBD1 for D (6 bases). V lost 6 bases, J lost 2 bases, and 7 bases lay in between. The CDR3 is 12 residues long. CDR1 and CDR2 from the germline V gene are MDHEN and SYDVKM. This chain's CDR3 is CASRQGNYGYTF. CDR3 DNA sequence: TGTGCCAGCAGGCAGGGGAACTATGGCTACACCTTC.

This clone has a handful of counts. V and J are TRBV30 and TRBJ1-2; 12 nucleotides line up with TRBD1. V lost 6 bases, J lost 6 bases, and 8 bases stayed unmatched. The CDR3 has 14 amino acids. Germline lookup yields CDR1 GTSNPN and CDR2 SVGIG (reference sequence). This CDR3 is CACPGTGGVNGYTF. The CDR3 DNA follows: TGTGCCTGCCCTGGGACAGGGGGCGTGAATGGCTACACCTTC.

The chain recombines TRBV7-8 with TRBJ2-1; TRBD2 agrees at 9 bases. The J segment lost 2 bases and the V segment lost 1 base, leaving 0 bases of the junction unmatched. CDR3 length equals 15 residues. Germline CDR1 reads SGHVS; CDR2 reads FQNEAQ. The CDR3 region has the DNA TGTGCCAGCAGCTTAGTAGCGGGAGCCTACAATGAGCAGTTCTTC. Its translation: CASSLVAGAYNEQFF.